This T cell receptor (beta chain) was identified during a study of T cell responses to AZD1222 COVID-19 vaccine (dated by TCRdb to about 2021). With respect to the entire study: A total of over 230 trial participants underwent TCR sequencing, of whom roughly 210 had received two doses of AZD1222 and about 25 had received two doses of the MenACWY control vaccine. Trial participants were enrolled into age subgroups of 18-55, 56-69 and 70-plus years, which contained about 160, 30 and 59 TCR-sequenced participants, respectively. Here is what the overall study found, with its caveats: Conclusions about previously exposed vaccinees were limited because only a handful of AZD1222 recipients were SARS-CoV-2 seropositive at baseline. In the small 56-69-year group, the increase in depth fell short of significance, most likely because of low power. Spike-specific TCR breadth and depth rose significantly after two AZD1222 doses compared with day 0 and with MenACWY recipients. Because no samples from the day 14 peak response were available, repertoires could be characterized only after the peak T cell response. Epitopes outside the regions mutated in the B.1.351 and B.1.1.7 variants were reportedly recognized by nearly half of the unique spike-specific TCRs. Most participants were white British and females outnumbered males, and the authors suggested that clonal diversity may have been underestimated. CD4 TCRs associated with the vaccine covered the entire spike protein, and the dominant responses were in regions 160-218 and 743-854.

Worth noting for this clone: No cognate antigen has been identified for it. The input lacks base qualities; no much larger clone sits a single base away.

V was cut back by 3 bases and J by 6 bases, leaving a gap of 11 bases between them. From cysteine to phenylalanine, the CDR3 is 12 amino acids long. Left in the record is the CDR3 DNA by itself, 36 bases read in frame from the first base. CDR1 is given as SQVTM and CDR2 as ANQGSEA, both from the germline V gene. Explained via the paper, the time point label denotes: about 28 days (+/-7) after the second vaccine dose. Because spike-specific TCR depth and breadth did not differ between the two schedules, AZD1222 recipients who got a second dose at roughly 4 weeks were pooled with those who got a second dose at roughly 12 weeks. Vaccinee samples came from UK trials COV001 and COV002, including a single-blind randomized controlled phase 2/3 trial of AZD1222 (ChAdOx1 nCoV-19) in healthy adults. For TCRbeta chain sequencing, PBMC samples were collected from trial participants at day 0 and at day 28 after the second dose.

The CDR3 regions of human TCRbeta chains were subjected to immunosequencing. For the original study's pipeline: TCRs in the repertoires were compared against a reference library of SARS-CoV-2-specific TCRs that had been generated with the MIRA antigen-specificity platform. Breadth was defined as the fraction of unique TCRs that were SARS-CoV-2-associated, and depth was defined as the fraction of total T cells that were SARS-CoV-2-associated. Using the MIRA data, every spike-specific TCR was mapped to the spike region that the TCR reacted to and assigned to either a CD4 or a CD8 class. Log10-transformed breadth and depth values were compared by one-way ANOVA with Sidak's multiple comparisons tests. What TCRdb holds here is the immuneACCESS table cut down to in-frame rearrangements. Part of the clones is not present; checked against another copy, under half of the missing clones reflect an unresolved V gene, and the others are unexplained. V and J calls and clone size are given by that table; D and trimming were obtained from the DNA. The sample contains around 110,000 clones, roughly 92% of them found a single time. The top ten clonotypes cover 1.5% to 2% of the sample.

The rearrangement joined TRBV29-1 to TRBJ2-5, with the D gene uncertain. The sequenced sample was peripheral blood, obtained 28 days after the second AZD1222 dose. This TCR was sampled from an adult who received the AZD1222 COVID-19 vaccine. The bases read TGCAGCGTTGAGAGAGTCTCGCAGACCCAGTACTTC. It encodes CSVERVSQTQYF.